The 21 T cell receptor beta chains in this list originate from one sample, sequenced in a study of shared clonotypes between healthy human individuals. Libraries were prepared by immunoSEQ multiplex PCR; TCRdb keeps only in-frame clonotypes and omits some of them. The sample has roughly 660,000 clones; about 92% are singletons. Input material: memory CD8+ T cells from PBMCs. Sample subset: CD45RO+ cells pooled with CCR7-negative TemRA cells. The source of these receptors is a man between 18 and 35 years old in good health. Some clones in this sample may be carry-over from other donors' samples.

V and J are TRBV27 and TRBJ2-5; 11 bases are a match to TRBD2. The CDR3 extends over 19 amino acids. V shed 5 bases and J 0 bases; nucleotides not matched to a gene: 14. Germline values: CDR1 MNHEY, CDR2 SMNVEV (reference sequence). CDR3 in DNA: TGTGCCAGCAGTGGCAAGGGGAGACTAGCGGGGACGTACCAAGAGACCCAGTACTTC. Its translation is CASSGKGRLAGTYQETQYF.

The chain combines TRBV30 with TRBJ2-1; 11 bases fit TRBD2. Germline CDR1 is GTSNPN and CDR2 is SVGIG (reference sequence). The CDR3 consists of 16 residues. V dropped 5 bases and J dropped 0; count of bases not matched to a gene: 6. CDR3 protein: CAWSGLAGRSYNEQFF. CDR3 bases: TGTGCCTGGTCAGGACTAGCGGGCCGCTCCTACAATGAGCAGTTCTTC.

This rearrangement joins TRBV5-1 to TRBJ1-3; no reliable D call. This CDR3 comprises 11 residues. CDR1 is SGHRS, CDR2 YFSETQ, per germline. Deletions cut 5 bases from V and 3 bases from J, with 3 bases between. The CDR3 sequence is CASRGGNTIYF. The CDR3 nucleotides are TGCGCCAGCAGGGGTGGAAACACCATATATTTT.

This clone has a handful of counts. V and J are TRBV5-1 and TRBJ1-1; unclear D gene. The V end lost 3 bases, the J end lost 5 bases, and 23 bases lay between the germline ends. This CDR3 spans 17 amino acids. Germline lookup yields CDR1 SGHRS and CDR2 YFSETQ. CDR3 sequence: CASSWAQGWPPGTEAFF. The CDR3 bases are TGCGCCAGCAGCTGGGCCCAAGGATGGCCACCGGGTACTGAAGCTTTCTTT.

The chain uses TRBV7-9 and TRBJ2-5, with 8 positions matching TRBD2. After removal of 5 bases from V and 2 bases from J, the junction contained 7 bases not matched to a gene. There are 15 residues in the CDR3. CDR1 and CDR2 from the germline V gene are SEHNR and FQNEAQ (reference sequence). The CDR3 DNA sequence: TGTGCCAGCAGCCACGTACTAGCGGAACAAGAGACCCAGTACTTC. It yields the protein CASSHVLAEQETQYF.

This clone was recorded once. The gene calls are TRBV5-6 and TRBJ1-6; D gene unclear. Germline V gives CDR1 SGHDT, CDR2 YYEEEE. The CDR3 runs to 14 residues. V shed 4 bases and J shed 3 bases, with 8 bases lying between them. The chain's CDR3 is CASSPRGYNSPLHF. CDR3 in DNA: TGTGCCAGCAGCCCCCGCGGCTATAATTCACCCCTCCACTTT.

The V gene is TRBV10-3, the J gene TRBJ1-1; D is uncertain. Trimming took 3 bases from V and 1 from J, leaving 12 bases between them. Germline V gene sequence: CDR1 ENHRY, CDR2 SYGVKD. CDR3 length: 15 residues. The CDR3 DNA sequence: TGTGCCATCAGTGATAAACGAGGTCAGAACACTGAAGCTTTCTTT. Protein product: CAISDKRGQNTEAFF.

V usage is TRBV5-1 and J usage is TRBJ2-3; D might be TRBD1 or TRBD2, each matching 6 bases. V was pared by 1 base and J by 2 bases, with 17 bases between. The CDR3 runs 17 residues. Germline CDR1 SGHRS, CDR2 YFSETQ. CDR3 sequence (DNA): TGCGCCAGCAGCTTGTTGGGGGCCAGCGGGCCCACAGATACGCAGTATTTT. Residues: CASSLLGASGPTDTQYF.

The gene calls are TRBV19 and TRBJ1-1; D uncertain. The CDR3 is made up of 11 amino acids. V was cut by 8 bases and J by 4 bases, with 8 bases left in between. Germline values: CDR1 LNHDA, CDR2 SQIVND (reference sequence). CDR3 bases: TGTGCCAGTGGGTTGAGCACTGAAGCTTTCTTT. This gives the protein CASGLSTEAFF.

The V and J genes are TRBV7-9 and TRBJ1-1, with D perhaps TRBD1 (5 bases). The CDR3 has 18 amino acids. The germline gives CDR1 SEHNR, CDR2 FQNEAQ (reference sequence). Deletions cut 1 base from V and 0 bases from J, with 18 bases between. The CDR3 DNA reads as TGTGCCAGCAGCTTAGTACGGCTGGGACGGTCCATGAACACTGAAGCTTTCTTT. Its translation: CASSLVRLGRSMNTEAFF.

The chain couples TRBV9 to TRBJ1-4, with a weak D call TRBD1 (6 bases). The length of the CDR3 is 18 residues. CDR1 is SGDLS, CDR2 YYNGEE, per germline. Trimming pared 3 bases from V and 2 bases from J, leaving 20 bases between. The CDR3 spells CASSASFTRGMTNEKLFF. CDR3 nucleotide sequence: TGTGCCAGCAGCGCGTCTTTTACCAGGGGAATGACTAATGAAAAACTGTTTTTT.

This chain joins TRBV28 and TRBJ2-1; D unresolved. Per the germline V gene, CDR1 is MDHEN and CDR2 is SYDVKM. The CDR3 has 11 residues. Trimming stripped 3 bases from V and 9 bases from J, with 6 bases between. The CDR3 coding sequence is TGTGCCAGCAGTTTCGCGACTGAGCAGTTCTTC. Translated: CASSFATEQFF.

The chain has TRBV10-2 and TRBJ1-1; 8 bases fit TRBD1. Germline trimming cut 7 bases from V and 5 bases from J; bases unmatched to any gene: 6. This CDR3 is 13 amino acids long. Germline CDR1 reads WSHSY; CDR2 reads SAAADI. CDR3 in DNA: TGCGCCAGCAACGACAGGGGTGGGACTGAAGCTTTCTTT. Translated: CASNDRGGTEAFF.

The chain has TRBV19 and TRBJ2-6; no clear D gene. The CDR3 covers 14 residues. V lost 7 bases to trimming and J lost 0 bases, with 7 bases between them. CDR1 and CDR2 from the germline V gene are LNHDA and SQIVND (reference sequence). The CDR3 is CASNDVSGANVLTF. CDR3 nucleotide sequence: TGTGCCAGTAATGACGTCTCTGGGGCCAACGTCCTGACTTTC. Supplemented by reference TRBV19 and TRBJ2-6, the full variable domain reads DGGITQSPKYLFRKEGQNVTLSCEQNLNHDAMYWYRQDPGQGLRLIYYSQIVNDFQKGDIAEGYSVSREKKESFPLTVTSAQKNPTAFYLCASNDVSGANVLTFGAGSRLTVL.

There are a few counts of this clone. This chain connects TRBV29-1 to TRBJ1-1; D unresolved. Trimming shortened V by 4 bases and J by 7 bases, and 13 bases separated the two germline ends. CDR1 SQVTM and CDR2 ANQGSEA come from the germline V gene. CDR3 length equals 12 residues. The CDR3 protein is CSVATLRLEAFF. The CDR3 nucleotides are TGCAGCGTTGCCACTCTCAGGCTTGAAGCTTTCTTT.

The chain carries TRBV15 and TRBJ1-1; no clear D. The germline CDR1 and CDR2 sequences are LNHNV and YYDKDF (reference sequence). Trimming removed 1 base at V and 2 bases at J, with 8 bases between. The CDR3 is 14 amino acids. CDR3 sequence reads: CATSRVQTNTEAFF. The CDR3 nucleotides read TGTGCCACCAGCAGAGTACAAACTAACACTGAAGCTTTCTTT.

This clone came up once. The chain joins TRBV28 to TRBJ2-2; a weak D match, TRBD2 (5 bases). V was clipped by 6 bases and J by 7 bases, with 12 bases between them. This CDR3 is built from 13 residues. Looked up from germline, CDR1 is MDHEN and CDR2 is SYDVKM. The CDR3: CASRLDRDGELFF. DNA for the CDR3: TGTGCCAGCAGATTAGACCGGGACGGGGAGCTGTTTTTT.

The rearrangement joins TRBV4-2 to TRBJ2-7; D remains unclear. Germline lookup yields CDR1 LGHNA and CDR2 YNFKEQ. V was trimmed by 0 bases and J by 5 bases, leaving 20 bases between them. This CDR3 region has 17 residues. This chain's CDR3 is CASSQEGRSHFFHEQYF. The CDR3 nucleotides read TGTGCCAGCAGCCAAGAGGGAAGGTCCCACTTTTTCCACGAGCAGTACTTC.

The chain couples TRBV7-9 to TRBJ2-7; 7 nucleotides align to TRBD1. This CDR3 has 15 amino acids. The V gene end was trimmed by 1 base and the J gene end by 0 bases; junction bases not matched to a gene: 3. Germline loops: CDR1 SEHNR, CDR2 FQNEAQ (reference sequence). CDR3 in amino acids: CASSLDDRVSYEQYF. CDR3 in DNA: TGTGCCAGCAGCTTAGATGACAGGGTCTCCTACGAGCAGTACTTC.

The chain uses TRBV4-1 and TRBJ2-7; D is perhaps TRBD1 (6 bases). V was shortened by 0 bases and J by 0 bases, with 12 bases between the two germline ends. The CDR3 has 16 residues. Germline CDR1 is MGHRA and CDR2 is YSYEKL. The CDR3 sequence: CASSQEGGRSSYEQYF. The CDR3 nucleotides are TGCGCCAGCAGCCAAGAAGGGGGTCGGAGCTCCTACGAGCAGTACTTC.

This sequence joins TRBV28 and TRBJ2-2; weak D call: TRBD2 (7 bases). Germline CDR1 is MDHEN and CDR2 is SYDVKM. This CDR3 has 18 amino acids. V was cut by 3 bases and J by 1 base, with 18 bases left in between. This CDR3 is CASSFGTITGRNTGELFF. The CDR3 nucleotides are TGTGCCAGCAGTTTTGGGACTATCACAGGGCGGAACACCGGGGAGCTGTTTTTT.